Following are 10 T cell receptor beta chains from one sample sequenced in a study of metastatic and nonmetastatic thyroid tumors. Treatment of any kind had been given to no patient before thyroid surgery. TCRdb reprocessed the PCR reads using MiXCR. This table holds 9,900 or so clones, roughly 11% found once. The sequenced material came from tumor tissue. The source of these receptors is a female donor with papillary thyroid cancer or a benign thyroid nodule (not recorded which). Some clones in this sample may be carry-over from other donors' samples.

The sample holds many counts of this clone. The chain recombines TRBV7-2 with TRBJ2-3, with D tentatively TRBD1 or TRBD2 (6 bases each). This CDR3 spans 15 amino acids. Between the trimmed V and J ends, which lost 5 bases and 4 bases, there was a span of 16 bases. CDR1 and CDR2 (germline): SGHTA, FQGNSA. In nucleotides, the CDR3 is TGTGCCAGCAGCGCCGAGGGGGGCCTCCCAGATACGCAGTATTTT. Residues: CASSAEGGLPDTQYF.

For this clone: Just one base apart from a much larger clone, this may be a read error. This chain links TRBV3-1 with TRBJ2-5, with D perhaps matching TRBD2 (6 bases). The CDR3 loop spans 16 amino acids. CDR1 is LGHDT, CDR2 YNNKEL, per germline (reference sequence). Between the trimmed V and J ends, which lost 2 bases and 2 bases, there was a span of 15 bases. CDR3 amino acids: CASSQHTAGPQETQYF. The DNA of the CDR3 is TGTGCCAGCAGCCAACACACAGCGGGCCCGCAAGAGACCCAGTACTTC.

This clone has a count of ten or more. This chain links TRBV4-2 with TRBJ1-5; 8 bases line up with TRBD1. CDR1 LGHNA and CDR2 YNFKEQ come from the germline V gene. This CDR3 spans 15 amino acids. J lost 3 bases, V lost 4 bases, and 5 bases had no gene match. Here the CDR3 reads CASSLGTGPNQPQHF. The CDR3 bases are TGTGCCAGCAGCCTAGGGACAGGCCCCAATCAGCCCCAGCATTTT.

This clone was seen ten or more times. The gene calls are TRBV7-8 and TRBJ1-1, with 8 bases aligning to TRBD1. Germline V gene lookup returns CDR1 SGHVS and CDR2 FQNEAQ. Trimming cost V 5 bases and J 0 bases; bases outside gene matches: 14. This CDR3 region has 18 residues. For the CDR3, the DNA is TGTGCCAGCAGCACCCGACAGGGGTTTGAATTAATGAACACTGAAGCTTTCTTT. Translation gives CASSTRQGFELMNTEAFF.

Within the sample, this clone is medium-sized. The CDR3 nucleotides are TGTGCCAGCAGTTTATCACAGTCCTATGGCTACACCTTC. This translates into CASSLSQSYGYTF. This chain links TRBV28 with TRBJ1-2, with unresolved D. Germline V lookup: CDR1 MDHEN, CDR2 SYDVKM. V was cut by 1 base and J by 4 bases, with 7 bases left in between. The CDR3 extends over 13 amino acids.

The table lists this clone with many counts. The chain joins TRBV9 to TRBJ2-7, with D hard to call. Germline CDR1 reads SGDLS; CDR2 reads YYNGEE. The CDR3 covers 13 residues. V was cut by 0 bases and J by 3 bases, with 7 bases left in between. The CDR3 sequence is CASSVDNDYEQYF. The CDR3 nucleotides are TGTGCCAGCAGCGTAGACAACGACTACGAGCAGTACTTC. The full variable domain, with the rest looked up from reference TRBV9 and TRBJ2-7, is DSGVTQTPKHLITATGQRVTLRCSPRSGDLSVYWYQQSLDQGLQFLIQYYNGEERAKGNILERFSAQQFPDLHSELNLSSLELGDSALYFCASSVDNDYEQYFGPGTRLTVT.

Ten or more counts support this clone. V is TRBV4-1 and J is TRBJ2-1; the D gene is possibly TRBD2 (6 bases). The germline V gene encodes CDR1 MGHRA and CDR2 YSYEKL. The CDR3 spans 16 residues. Trimming took off 3 bases at V and 0 bases at J, with 12 bases between the two ends. The CDR3 loop reads CASSQLDYRSYNEQFF. The CDR3 coding sequence is TGCGCCAGCAGCCAGCTGGACTACCGCTCCTACAATGAGCAGTTCTTC.

In regard to this clone: The junction and the germline gene differ at one end; a read error may be behind it. The chain has TRBV20-1 and TRBJ2-3; tentatively, D is TRBD2 (5 bases). Germline loops: CDR1 DFQATT, CDR2 SNEGSKA (reference sequence). The CDR3 is 13 residues long. CDR3: CNACPIGADTQYF. CDR3 bases: TGCAATGCTTGCCCTATCGGGGCAGATACGCAGTATTTT.

This clone was counted many times. CDR3 bases: TGTGCCAGCAGCTTTGAACTAGCGGGAGGAAATGAGCAGTTCTTC. As protein: CASSFELAGGNEQFF. The V gene is TRBV7-8, the J gene TRBJ2-1, with 12 bases fitting TRBD2. The V segment lost 3 bases and the J segment 7 bases; nucleotides outside the gene matches: 4. Germline CDR1 SGHVS, CDR2 FQNEAQ. CDR3 length equals 15 residues.

This clone was detected ten times or more. Just one base apart from a much larger clone, this may be a read error. The CDR3 nucleotides are TGTGCCAGCAGCCCCACCGTTCGGACAGCTGACCTTTACGAGCAGTACTTC. As protein: CASSPTVRTADLYEQYF. The chain carries TRBV2 and TRBJ2-7, with D perhaps matching TRBD1 (6 bases). The CDR3 loop spans 17 amino acids. Germline CDR1 SNHLY, CDR2 FYNNEI. V gave up 6 bases and J gave up 4 bases, with 25 bases separating them.